What follows are 17 T cell receptor beta chains derived from one specimen sequenced in a study of cytomegalovirus exposure and HLA in healthy donors. PCR primers comprised 60 Vbeta and 13 Jbeta primers. Sequencing used immunoSEQ multiplex PCR; TCRdb keeps in-frame clones, though not all of them. Seen here are around 190,000 clones, roughly 85% observed once, and the top ten hold approximately 0.73%. The sample comprised PBMCs. The receptors shown here come from a middle-aged woman in good health and CMV-seronegative.

The rearrangement uses TRBV9 and TRBJ1-2, with D hard to call. Trimming left V 3 bases short and J 0 bases short, with 3 bases between. The germline V gene has CDR1 SGDLS and CDR2 YYNGEE. There are 12 residues in the CDR3. CDR3 protein: CASSAANYGYTF. CDR3 DNA sequence: TGTGCCAGCAGCGCCGCTAACTATGGCTACACCTTC.

The chain joins TRBV19 to TRBJ2-1; D may be TRBD1 (5 bases). This CDR3 is built from 13 residues. Germline V gives CDR1 LNHDA, CDR2 SQIVND (reference sequence). Trimming pared 5 bases from V and 6 bases from J, leaving 11 bases between. The CDR3 nucleotides are TGTGCCAGTAGTCTAGGACAAGCCAATGAGCAGTTCTTC. It codes for CASSLGQANEQFF.

The CDR3 is CSVGYLQGISYNEQFF. The CDR3 coding sequence is TGCAGCGTTGGCTATTTACAGGGGATTTCCTACAATGAGCAGTTCTTC. The J gene is TRBJ2-1, the V gene TRBV29-1; 7 nucleotides line up with TRBD1. The germline V gene has CDR1 SQVTM and CDR2 ANQGSEA. The CDR3 runs 16 residues. With 4 bases clipped from V and 1 base from J, the junction kept 10 bases outside the gene matches.

This chain joins TRBV7-9 and TRBJ1-4; possible D gene TRBD1, 6 bases. The CDR3 is 14 residues long. V shed 7 bases and J shed 0 bases, with 9 bases lying between them. Per germline, CDR1 SEHNR and CDR2 FQNEAQ (reference sequence). CDR3 nucleotide sequence: TGTGCCAGCATCGCAGGGGCAACTAATGAAAAACTGTTTTTT. This sequence encodes CASIAGATNEKLFF.

The chain is built from TRBV2 and TRBJ2-6, with a weak D call TRBD2 (5 bases). This CDR3 contains 17 residues. Germline V lookup: CDR1 SNHLY, CDR2 FYNNEI. The V gene lost 4 bases and the J gene lost 0 bases, with 13 bases spanning the gap. The CDR3 region is CASSVERKPSGANVLTF. The DNA of the CDR3 is TGTGCCAGCAGTGTCGAGCGGAAGCCCTCTGGGGCCAACGTCCTGACTTTC. Looking up the rest from reference TRBV2 and TRBJ2-6 gives the full variable domain: EPEVTQTPSHQVTQMGQEVILRCVPISNHLYFYWYRQILGQKVEFLVSFYNNEISEKSEIFDDQFSVERPDGSNFTLKIRSTKLEDSAMYFCASSVERKPSGANVLTFGAGSRLTVL.

The rearrangement uses TRBV5-8 and TRBJ1-2; 11 bases line up with TRBD1. CDR3 size: 15 residues. Germline V lookup: CDR1 SGHTS, CDR2 YDEGEE. Unmatched junction bases numbered 4, after V lost 4 bases and J lost 2 bases. CDR3 residues: CASSPRTGGNYGYTF. The CDR3 region has the DNA TGTGCCAGCAGCCCGAGGACAGGGGGCAACTATGGCTACACCTTC.

The CDR3 region is CAWSPRYHRAQETQYF. As DNA, the CDR3 is TGTGCCTGGAGTCCACGATACCACAGGGCCCAAGAGACCCAGTACTTC. This sequence joins TRBV30 and TRBJ2-5; D may be TRBD1 (6 bases). CDR3 size: 16 residues. V dropped 2 bases and J dropped 1 base, with 17 bases sitting between them. Per the germline V gene, CDR1 is GTSNPN and CDR2 is SVGIG (reference sequence).

The chain employs TRBV29-1 and TRBJ2-5, with TRBD1 matching over 8 bases. Germline CDR1 is SQVTM and CDR2 is ANQGSEA. V lost 5 bases, J lost 4 bases, and 6 bases stayed unmatched. The CDR3 spans 13 residues. CDR3 in amino acids: CSVSQGAGETQYF. CDR3 DNA: TGCAGCGTTAGTCAGGGGGCAGGAGAGACCCAGTACTTC.

The rearrangement uses TRBV23-1 and TRBJ1-5; D might be TRBD1 (5 bases). TRBV23-1 is placed among ORFs of uncertain function. Between the trimmed V and J ends, which lost 7 bases and 8 bases, there was a span of 21 bases. The CDR3 spans 15 residues. CDR3 in amino acids: CASNNFKGIREPQHF. The CDR3 bases are TGCGCCAGCAACAACTTTAAGGGGATAAGGGAGCCCCAGCATTTT.

The chain carries TRBV27 and TRBJ1-1; 7 bases fit TRBD1. Trimming at V came to 7 bases and at J to 0 bases, leaving 8 bases not matched to a gene. This CDR3 is built from 15 residues. CDR1 is MNHEY and CDR2 is SMNVEV in the germline V gene (reference sequence). The CDR3, as DNA: TGTGCCAGCATCCCCCGGACAGGAGTGAACACTGAAGCTTTCTTT. It is translated as CASIPRTGVNTEAFF.

The rearrangement joins TRBV6-6 to TRBJ2-4, with 12 positions matching TRBD1. Per germline, CDR1 MNHNY and CDR2 SVGAGI (reference sequence). The CDR3 is 15 amino acids. Trimming took 8 bases from V and 5 from J; bases not matched to a gene: 7. CDR3 in DNA: TGTGCCAGCGTTAAGGGACAGGGGGCTCAAAACATTCAGTACTTC. Amino acids: CASVKGQGAQNIQYF.

The chain joins TRBV7-2 to TRBJ2-7; D possibly corresponds to TRBD2 (7 bases). Trimming left V 5 bases short and J 6 bases short, with 23 bases between. This CDR3 has 16 amino acids. Germline V gene sequence: CDR1 SGHTA, CDR2 FQGNSA. CDR3 coding DNA: TGTGCCAGCAGCCTAATAGGGGGGGTGGGGGGAGGCGAGCAGTACTTC. This codes for CASSLIGGVGGGEQYF.

The rearrangement uses TRBV5-1 and TRBJ2-1; TRBD2 matches at 13 bases. The J segment lost 6 bases and the V segment lost 4 bases, leaving 4 bases of the junction unmatched. The germline CDR1 and CDR2 sequences are SGHRS and YFSETQ. The CDR3 contains 15 residues. This CDR3 reads CASSTGLAGPNEQFF. The CDR3 DNA sequence: TGCGCCAGCAGCACGGGACTAGCGGGACCCAATGAGCAGTTCTTC. The variable domain in full, completed from reference TRBV5-1 and TRBJ2-1, reads KAGVTQTPRYLIKTRGQQVTLSCSPISGHRSVSWYQQTPGQGLQFLFEYFSETQRNKGNFPGRFSGRQFSNSRSEMNVSTLELGDSALYLCASSTGLAGPNEQFFGPGTRLTVL.

The J gene is TRBJ2-7, the V gene TRBV21-1; the table's TRBD2 call for D was not verified on the DNA. TRBV21-1 has pseudogene status. CDR3 length equals 14 residues. CDR3 sequence (DNA): TGTGCCAGCAGCAAGGCGGGCTCGGACTACGAGCAGTACTTC. Translating it yields CASSKAGSDYEQYF.

The rearrangement links TRBV9 to TRBJ2-4, with 10 nucleotides matching TRBD1. CDR1 and CDR2 (germline): SGDLS, YYNGEE. V shed 0 bases and J 9 bases; nucleotides not matched to a gene: 3. The CDR3 is 14 residues long. CDR3 sequence (DNA): TGTGCCAGCAGCGTAGGGGGACAGGGGAGCATTCAGTACTTC. Translating it yields CASSVGGQGSIQYF.

This clone occurred a few times. The J gene is TRBJ1-2, the V gene TRBV4-3; TRBD1 might be the D (5 bases). V was clipped by 1 base and J by 2 bases, with 11 bases between them. The germline CDR1 and CDR2 sequences are LGHNA and YSLEER. The CDR3 contains 15 residues. The CDR3 here is CASSQARGYNYGYTF. CDR3 coding DNA: TGCGCCAGCAGCCAAGCGCGGGGGTACAACTATGGCTACACCTTC.

This clone turned up a few times. V and J are TRBV4-2 and TRBJ1-1; D remains ambiguous. Germline loops: CDR1 LGHNA, CDR2 YNFKEQ. V was clipped by 0 bases and J by 1 base, with 12 bases between them. CDR3 length: 16 amino acids. CDR3 in amino acids: CASSQDGLGGNTEAFF. CDR3 DNA sequence: TGTGCCAGCAGCCAAGATGGGCTGGGAGGGAACACTGAAGCTTTCTTT.